This T cell receptor (beta chain) was sequenced in a study of beta chain features in type 1 diabetes. This CDR3 has 13 residues. V was shortened by 3 bases and J by 5 bases, with 11 bases between the two germline ends. CDR1 and CDR2 (germline): KGHSH, LQKENI. General study results and limits: TCRB CDR3s from Type 1 diabetes patients were moderately but significantly shorter in all four CD4+ subsets.

Every isolated RNA sample was fully reverse transcribed, so sequencing captured expressed TCRB transcripts. TCRdb's table, derived via immunoSEQ multiplex PCR, lists solely in-frame clones and lacks some. There are around 280,000 clones in the sample; 15% occur only once, and 0.015% to 0.017% lies in the top ten. This clone was seen a handful of times. No antigen is known for it. The sequencing input was naive CD4+ T cells from blood. The rearrangement joins TRBV18 to TRBJ2-7; a possible D gene is TRBD2 (5 bases). This TCR derives from a man aged 18 to 30 with type 1 diabetes. The CDR3 here is CASSPKQRDEQYF. The CDR3 DNA follows: TGTGCCAGCTCACCCAAGCAGAGGGACGAGCAGTACTTC.